Detailed here is one TCR beta chain. Its antigen is as yet unknown. The data originate from a study of T-cell memory formation after mild COVID-19. Study details: Most TCR clusters belonged to a single donor.

Each CDR3 protein gets one entry after TCRdb re-called the 5' RACE reads with MiXCR. The sample shows around 62,000 distinct CDR3 sequences, 28% of them seen only once. Study conclusions and caveats: The SARS-CoV-2 specificity of second-wave clones reaching peak at day 37 remained unverified.

Sequenced sample: PBMCs or a T cell subset sorted from them (not recorded which). The TCR sequence derives from a man aged 18 to 30 who had mild COVID-19 (a few samples of this study predate the infection). Cell type and time point are not known.

CDR3 in amino acids: CASSSASGTDTQYF. The CDR3 coding sequence is TGTGCCAGCAGTTCTGCTAGCGGCACAGATACGCAGTATTTT. The chain carries TRBV12-3 or TRBV12-4 and TRBJ2-3, with D tentatively TRBD2 (6 bases). This CDR3 region has 14 residues. V was pared by 4 bases and J by 1 base, with 9 bases between.